These T cell receptor beta chains were read from a single sample in a study of T cell repertoires in cytomegalovirus infection. These receptors' antigens are unknown. Each CDR3 protein gets one entry after TCRdb re-called the reads with MiXCR. The sample consists of about 920,000 distinct CDR3 sequences, about 33% of them appearing once. The starting material was cultured CD8+ T cells from PBMCs, obtained from culture after CMV antigen stimulation. The receptors here all came from a human donor in good health (CMV status not recorded). Some clones in this sample may be carry-over from other donors' samples. The CDR3 runs from the conserved cysteine through the conserved F or W. The D gene is left open where the match is weak. Clone size is not always given. Where it is, it says once, few, many or a class for expanded clones.

v_call clone_size d_call cdr3_aa
TRBV5-3 NA NA CASSLVSGGPNQTQHF
TRBV6-1 NA NA CASSIQGERQPQHF
TRBV12-3/TRBV12-4 NA NA CASTPGILGSPLHF
TRBV7-9 many NA CASRPGPTQGYTF
TRBV7-3 NA TRBD1 CASSVYPDRGKLFF
TRBV10-3 NA NA CAISELGDGSYEQYF
TRBV6-6 few TRBD1 CASSTGTGVEAFF
TRBV28 many NA CASSFKNRAYEQYF
TRBV27 few NA CASSLGTFTDTQYF
TRBV7-6 many TRBD1 CASSRPGTGEDTIYF
TRBV9 NA NA CASGPQSYNSPLHF
TRBV6-1 NA NA CASSEGYTANYGYTF
TRBV7-9 many NA CASSRLDSDLLEQYF
TRBV6-8 NA NA CASSSDWNYGYTF
TRBV3-1 few TRBD1 CASSQGGRGDQPQHF
TRBV7-6 few TRBD2 CASSLRTSGGPSSYNEQFF
TRBV6-6 NA NA CASSYGAPGAQPQHF